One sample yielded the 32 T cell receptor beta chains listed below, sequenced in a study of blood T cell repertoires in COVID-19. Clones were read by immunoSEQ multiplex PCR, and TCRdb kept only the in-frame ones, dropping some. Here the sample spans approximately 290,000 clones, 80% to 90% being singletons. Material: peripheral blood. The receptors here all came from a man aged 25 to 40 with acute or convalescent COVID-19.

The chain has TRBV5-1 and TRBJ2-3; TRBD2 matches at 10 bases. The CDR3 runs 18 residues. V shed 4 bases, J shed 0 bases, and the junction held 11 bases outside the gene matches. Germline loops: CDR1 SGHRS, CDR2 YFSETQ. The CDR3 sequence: CASSRLPSGRASTDTQYF. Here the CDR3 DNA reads TGCGCCAGCAGCCGACTTCCAAGCGGGAGGGCCAGCACAGATACGCAGTATTTT.

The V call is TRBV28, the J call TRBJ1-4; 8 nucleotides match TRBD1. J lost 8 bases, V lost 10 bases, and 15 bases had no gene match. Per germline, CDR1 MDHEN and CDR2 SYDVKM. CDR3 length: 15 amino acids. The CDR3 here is CATLRPGTGGEKLFF. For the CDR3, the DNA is TGTGCCACCCTCCGGCCCGGGACAGGAGGAGAAAAACTGTTTTTT.

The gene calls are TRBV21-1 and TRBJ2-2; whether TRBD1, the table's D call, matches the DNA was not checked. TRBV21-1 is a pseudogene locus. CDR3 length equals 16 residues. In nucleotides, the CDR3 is TGTGCCAGCAGCAAAACCCTCACAGGATGCACCGGGGAGCTGTTTTTT. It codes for CASSKTLTGCTGELFF.

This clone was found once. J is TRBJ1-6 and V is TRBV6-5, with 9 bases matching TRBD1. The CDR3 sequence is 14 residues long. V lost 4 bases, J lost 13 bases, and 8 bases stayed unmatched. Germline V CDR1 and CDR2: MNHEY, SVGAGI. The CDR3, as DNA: TGTGCCAGCAGTTCTCTGGGACAGGGACTCCCCCTCCACTTT. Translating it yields CASSSLGQGLPLHF.

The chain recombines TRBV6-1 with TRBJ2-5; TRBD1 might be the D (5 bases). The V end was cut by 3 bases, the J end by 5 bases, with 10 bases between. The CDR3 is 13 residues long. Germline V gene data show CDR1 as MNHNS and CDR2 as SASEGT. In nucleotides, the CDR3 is TGTGCCAGCAGTGACAGGGTTAGGGAGACCCAGTACTTC. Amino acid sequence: CASSDRVRETQYF.

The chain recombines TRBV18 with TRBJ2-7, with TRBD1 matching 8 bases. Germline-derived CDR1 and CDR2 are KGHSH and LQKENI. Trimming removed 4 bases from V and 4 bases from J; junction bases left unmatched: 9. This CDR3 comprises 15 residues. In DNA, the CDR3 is TGTGCCAGCTCACTAGGACAGGGTAGTGCGTACGAGCAGTACTTC. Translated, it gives CASSLGQGSAYEQYF.

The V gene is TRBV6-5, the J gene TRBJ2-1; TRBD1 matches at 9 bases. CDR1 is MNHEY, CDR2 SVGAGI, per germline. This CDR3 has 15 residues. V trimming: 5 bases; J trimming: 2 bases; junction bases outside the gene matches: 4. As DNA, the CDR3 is TGTGCCAGCAGTAGCCGGACAGGGGCCTACAATGAGCAGTTCTTC. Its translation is CASSSRTGAYNEQFF.

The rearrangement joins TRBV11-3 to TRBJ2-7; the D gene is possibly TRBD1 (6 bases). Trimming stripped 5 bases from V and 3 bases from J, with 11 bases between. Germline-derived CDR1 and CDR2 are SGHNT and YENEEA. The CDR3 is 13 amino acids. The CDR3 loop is CASSRQEDYEQYF. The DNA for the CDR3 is TGTGCCAGCAGCCGACAGGAAGACTACGAGCAGTACTTC.

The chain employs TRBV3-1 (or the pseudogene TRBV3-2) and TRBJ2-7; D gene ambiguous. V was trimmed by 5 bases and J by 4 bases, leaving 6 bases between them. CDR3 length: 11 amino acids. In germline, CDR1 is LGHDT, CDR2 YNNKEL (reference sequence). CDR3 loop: CASSSLYEQYF. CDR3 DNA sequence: TGTGCCAGCAGCTCTCTGTACGAGCAGTACTTC.

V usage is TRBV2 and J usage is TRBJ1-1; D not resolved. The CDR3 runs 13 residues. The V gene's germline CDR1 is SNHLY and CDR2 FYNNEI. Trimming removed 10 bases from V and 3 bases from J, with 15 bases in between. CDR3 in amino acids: CATPREGDTEAFF. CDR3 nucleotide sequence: TGTGCCACGCCAAGGGAGGGTGACACTGAAGCTTTCTTT.

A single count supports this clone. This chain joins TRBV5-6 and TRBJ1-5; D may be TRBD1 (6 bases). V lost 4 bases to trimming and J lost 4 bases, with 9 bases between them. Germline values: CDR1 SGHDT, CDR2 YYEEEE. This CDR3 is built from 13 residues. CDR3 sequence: CASSRGQNQPQHF. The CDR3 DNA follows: TGTGCCAGCAGCCGAGGACAGAATCAGCCCCAGCATTTT.

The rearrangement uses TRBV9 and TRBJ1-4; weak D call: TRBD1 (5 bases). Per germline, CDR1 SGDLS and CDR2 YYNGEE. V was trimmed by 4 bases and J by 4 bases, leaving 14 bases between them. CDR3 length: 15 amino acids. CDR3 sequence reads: CASSPGGSFNEKLFF. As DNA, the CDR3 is TGTGCCAGCAGCCCGGGGGGATCTTTTAATGAAAAACTGTTTTTT.

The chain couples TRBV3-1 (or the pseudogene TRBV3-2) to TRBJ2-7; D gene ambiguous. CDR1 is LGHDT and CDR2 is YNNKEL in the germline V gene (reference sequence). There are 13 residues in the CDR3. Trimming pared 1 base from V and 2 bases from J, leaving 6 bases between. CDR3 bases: TGTGCCAGCAGCCAAGTACTAACCTACGAGCAGTACTTC. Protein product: CASSQVLTYEQYF.

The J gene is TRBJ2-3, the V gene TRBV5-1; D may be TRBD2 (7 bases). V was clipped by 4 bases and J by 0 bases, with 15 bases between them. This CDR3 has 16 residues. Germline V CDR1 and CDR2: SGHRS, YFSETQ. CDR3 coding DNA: TGCGCCAGCAGCCCCAAGGGGGGGGTAAGCACAGATACGCAGTATTTT. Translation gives CASSPKGGVSTDTQYF.

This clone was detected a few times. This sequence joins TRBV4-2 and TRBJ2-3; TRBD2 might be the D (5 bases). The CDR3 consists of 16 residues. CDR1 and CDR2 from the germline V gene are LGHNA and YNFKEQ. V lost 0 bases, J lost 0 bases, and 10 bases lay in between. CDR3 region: CASSQELSGSTDTQYF. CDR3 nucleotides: TGTGCCAGCAGCCAAGAGTTAAGCGGAAGCACAGATACGCAGTATTTT.

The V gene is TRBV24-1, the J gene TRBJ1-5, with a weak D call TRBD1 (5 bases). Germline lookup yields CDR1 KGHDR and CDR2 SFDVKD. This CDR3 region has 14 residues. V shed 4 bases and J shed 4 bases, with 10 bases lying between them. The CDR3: CATSETGGNQPQHF. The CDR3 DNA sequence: TGTGCCACCAGTGAAACGGGGGGGAATCAGCCCCAGCATTTT.

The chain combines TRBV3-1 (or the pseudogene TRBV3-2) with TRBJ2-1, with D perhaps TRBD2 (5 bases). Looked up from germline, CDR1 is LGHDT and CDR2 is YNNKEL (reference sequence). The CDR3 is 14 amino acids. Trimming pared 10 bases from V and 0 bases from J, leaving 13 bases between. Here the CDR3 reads CATTDRGSYNEQFF. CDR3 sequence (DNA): TGTGCCACCACAGACCGGGGCTCCTACAATGAGCAGTTCTTC.

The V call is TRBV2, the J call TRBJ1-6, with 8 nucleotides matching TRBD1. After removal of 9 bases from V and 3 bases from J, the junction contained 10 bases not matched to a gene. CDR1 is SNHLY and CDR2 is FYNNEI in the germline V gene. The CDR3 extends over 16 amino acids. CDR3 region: CASSRRQGNYNSPLHF. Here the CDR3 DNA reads TGTGCCAGTAGTAGGAGACAGGGGAACTATAATTCACCCCTCCACTTT.

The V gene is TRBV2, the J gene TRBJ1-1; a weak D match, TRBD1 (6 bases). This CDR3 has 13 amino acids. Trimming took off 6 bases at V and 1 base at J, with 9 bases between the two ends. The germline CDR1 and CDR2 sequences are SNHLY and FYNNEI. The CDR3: CASRVQGNTEAFF. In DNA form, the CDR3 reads TGTGCCAGCAGAGTACAGGGGAACACTGAAGCTTTCTTT.

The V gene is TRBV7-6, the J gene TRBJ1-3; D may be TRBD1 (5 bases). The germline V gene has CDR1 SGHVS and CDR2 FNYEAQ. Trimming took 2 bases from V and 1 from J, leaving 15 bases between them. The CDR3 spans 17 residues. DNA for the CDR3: TGTGCCAGCAGCTTAAGGGGTGAAAACTGGTCTGGAAACACCATATATTTT. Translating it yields CASSLRGENWSGNTIYF.

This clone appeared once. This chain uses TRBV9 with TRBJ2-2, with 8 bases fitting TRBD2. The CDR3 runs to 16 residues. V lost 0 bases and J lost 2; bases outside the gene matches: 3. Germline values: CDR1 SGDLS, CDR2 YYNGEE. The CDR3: CASSVVSGGNTGELFF. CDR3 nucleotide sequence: TGTGCCAGCAGCGTAGTGAGCGGGGGAAACACCGGGGAGCTGTTTTTT. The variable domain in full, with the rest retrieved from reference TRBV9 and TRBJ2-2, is DSGVTQTPKHLITATGQRVTLRCSPRSGDLSVYWYQQSLDQGLQFLIQYYNGEERAKGNILERFSAQQFPDLHSELNLSSLELGDSALYFCASSVVSGGNTGELFFGEGSRLTVL.

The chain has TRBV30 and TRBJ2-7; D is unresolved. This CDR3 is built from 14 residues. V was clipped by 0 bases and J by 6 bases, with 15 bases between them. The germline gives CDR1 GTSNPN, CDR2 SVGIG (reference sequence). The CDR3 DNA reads TGTGCCTGGAGTGTATTGTCAAGCTCCGTCGAGCAGTACTTC. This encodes CAWSVLSSSVEQYF.

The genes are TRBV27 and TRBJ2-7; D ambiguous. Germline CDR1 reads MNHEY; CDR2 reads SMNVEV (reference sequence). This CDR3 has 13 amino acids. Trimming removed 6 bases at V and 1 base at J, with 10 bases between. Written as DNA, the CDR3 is TGTGCCAGCAGGTTCTCCTTATCCTACGAGCAGTACTTC. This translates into CASRFSLSYEQYF.

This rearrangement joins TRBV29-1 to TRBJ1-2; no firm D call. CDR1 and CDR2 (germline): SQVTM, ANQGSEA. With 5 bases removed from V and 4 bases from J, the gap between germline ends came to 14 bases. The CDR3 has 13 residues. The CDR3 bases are TGCAGCGTTAAGTCGGCGGGGAGCTATGGCTACACCTTC. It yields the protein CSVKSAGSYGYTF.

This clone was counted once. The CDR3 loop reads CAWAPGGPNEKLFF. In nucleotides, the CDR3 is TGTGCCTGGGCCCCCGGGGGGCCTAATGAAAAACTGTTTTTT. This rearrangement joins TRBV30 to TRBJ1-4, with a tentative D call TRBD1 (6 bases). Between the trimmed V and J ends, which lost 5 bases and 3 bases, there was a span of 13 bases. The V gene's germline CDR1 is GTSNPN and CDR2 SVGIG (reference sequence). CDR3 length: 14 residues.

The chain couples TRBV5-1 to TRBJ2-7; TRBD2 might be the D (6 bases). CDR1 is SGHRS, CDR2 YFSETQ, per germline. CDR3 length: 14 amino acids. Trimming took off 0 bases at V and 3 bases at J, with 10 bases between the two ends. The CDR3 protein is CASSLEEGIYEQYF. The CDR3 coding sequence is TGCGCCAGCAGCTTGGAGGAGGGAATCTACGAGCAGTACTTC.

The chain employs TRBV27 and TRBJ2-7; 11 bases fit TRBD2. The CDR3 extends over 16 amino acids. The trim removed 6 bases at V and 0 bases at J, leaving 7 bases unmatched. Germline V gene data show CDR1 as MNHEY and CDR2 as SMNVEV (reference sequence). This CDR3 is CASRPLAGGFSYEQYF. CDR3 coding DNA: TGTGCCAGCAGGCCCCTAGCGGGGGGTTTCTCCTACGAGCAGTACTTC.

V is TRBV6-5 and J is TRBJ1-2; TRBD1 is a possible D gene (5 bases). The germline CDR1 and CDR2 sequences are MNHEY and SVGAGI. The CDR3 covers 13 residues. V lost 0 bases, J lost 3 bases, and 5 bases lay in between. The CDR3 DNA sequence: TGTGCCAGCAGTTACTCGACAGACTATGGCTACACCTTC. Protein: CASSYSTDYGYTF.

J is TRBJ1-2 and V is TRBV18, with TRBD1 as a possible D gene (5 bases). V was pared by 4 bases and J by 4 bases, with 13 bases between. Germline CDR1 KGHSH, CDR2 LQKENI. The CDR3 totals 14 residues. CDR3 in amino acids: CASSQDTGTYGYTF. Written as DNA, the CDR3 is TGTGCCAGCTCACAGGACACTGGAACCTATGGCTACACCTTC.

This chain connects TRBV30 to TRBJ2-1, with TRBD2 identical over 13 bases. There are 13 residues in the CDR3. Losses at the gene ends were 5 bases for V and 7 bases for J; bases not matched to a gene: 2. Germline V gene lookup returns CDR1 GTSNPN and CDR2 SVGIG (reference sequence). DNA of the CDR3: TGTGCCTGGCGACTAGCGGGGGGAAATGAGCAGTTCTTC. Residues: CAWRLAGGNEQFF.

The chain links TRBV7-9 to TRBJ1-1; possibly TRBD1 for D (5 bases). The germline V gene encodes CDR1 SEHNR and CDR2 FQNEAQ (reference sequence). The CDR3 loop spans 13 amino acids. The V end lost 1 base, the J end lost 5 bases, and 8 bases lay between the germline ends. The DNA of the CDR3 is TGTGCCAGCAGCTTAGAGACAGTTACTGAAGCTTTCTTT. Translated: CASSLETVTEAFF.

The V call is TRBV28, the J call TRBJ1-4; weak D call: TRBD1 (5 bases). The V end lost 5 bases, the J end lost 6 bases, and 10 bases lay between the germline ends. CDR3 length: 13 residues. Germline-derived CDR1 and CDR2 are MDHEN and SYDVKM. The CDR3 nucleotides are TGTGCCAGCAGTGGACGGACATATGAAAAACTGTTTTTT. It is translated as CASSGRTYEKLFF.